Below, 14 T cell receptor beta chains from the same sample are listed, as sequenced in a study of CD8+ T cells in alopecia areata. Described treatment: oral pan-JAK inhibitor, 5-10 mg twice daily. As the sequencing template, cDNA was produced by extracting RNA and reverse transcribing it. Measured with immunoSEQ multiplex PCR; TCRdb has only the in-frame clones, and not every one. Among fewer than 150,000 clones listed, about 54% were seen once. Sample: CD8+ T cells sorted from blood, taken at week 4, from a patient treated with tofacitinib. Every receptor here comes from a human donor with alopecia areata.

V and J are TRBV4-1 and TRBJ1-5; D possibly corresponds to TRBD1 (6 bases). V was clipped by 0 bases and J by 7 bases, with 13 bases between them. The CDR3 extends over 15 amino acids. The germline CDR1 and CDR2 sequences are MGHRA and YSYEKL. The CDR3 bases are TGCGCCAGCAGCCAAGATCCGGGGGCATCCCAGCCCCAGCATTTT. It is translated as CASSQDPGASQPQHF.

This clone occurred once. The chain joins TRBV7-9 to TRBJ1-5; the D gene is possibly TRBD1 (6 bases). V was pared by 2 bases and J by 13 bases, with 30 bases between. Germline loops: CDR1 SEHNR, CDR2 FQNEAQ (reference sequence). The CDR3 totals 18 residues. This CDR3 reads CASSLLAFGGQNSRPQHF. Here the CDR3 DNA reads TGTGCCAGCAGCTTATTGGCTTTCGGGGGCCAAAACTCCCGCCCGCAGCATTTT.

The chain combines TRBV4-3 with TRBJ2-5; D is uncertain. The CDR3 extends over 13 amino acids. Germline V lookup: CDR1 LGHNA, CDR2 YSLEER. V lost 0 bases and J 2 bases, leaving 4 bases between the germline ends. CDR3 region: CASSQDRQETQYF. In DNA form, the CDR3 reads TGCGCCAGCAGCCAAGATCGGCAAGAGACCCAGTACTTC.

The sample holds a few counts of this clone. V gene TRBV4-1 combines with J gene TRBJ2-5, with 7 nucleotides matching TRBD1. This CDR3 comprises 16 residues. Germline values: CDR1 MGHRA, CDR2 YSYEKL. J was trimmed by 5 bases and V by 1 base; bases with no gene match: 10. The CDR3: CASSQVLGPQGETQYF. In DNA form, the CDR3 reads TGCGCCAGCAGCCAAGTCTTGGGACCACAGGGGGAGACCCAGTACTTC.

The V gene is TRBV5-4, the J gene TRBJ2-5; 7 bases are a match to TRBD1. This CDR3 region has 12 residues. The germline V gene has CDR1 SGHNT and CDR2 YYREEE (reference sequence). The junction had 7 bases not matched to a gene; V was cut back by 1 base and J by 13 bases. The CDR3 DNA is TGTGCCAGCAGCTTGTTGGAGGACAGGAGGTACTTC. It yields the protein CASSLLEDRRYF. Variable domain in full (rest from reference TRBV5-4 and TRBJ2-5): ETGVTQSPTHLIKTRGQQVTLRCSSQSGHNTVSWYQQALGQGPQFIFQYYREEENGRGNFPPRFSGLQFPNYSSELNVNALELDDSALYLCASSLLEDRRYFGPGTRLLVL.

This rearrangement joins TRBV29-1 to TRBJ1-1; tentatively, D is TRBD1 (6 bases). The CDR3 sequence is 13 residues long. V was trimmed by 3 bases and J by 5 bases, leaving 13 bases between them. Germline V gives CDR1 SQVTM, CDR2 ANQGSEA. The CDR3 nucleotides read TGCAGCGTTGAGGGCAGGGGTAGTACTGAAGCTTTCTTT. Protein: CSVEGRGSTEAFF.

The V call is TRBV11-2, the J call TRBJ2-3, with a tentative D call TRBD1 (5 bases). Trimming cost V 5 bases and J 2 bases, with 14 bases left between them. CDR1 and CDR2 from the germline V gene are SGHAT and FQNNGV. The CDR3 runs to 15 residues. In DNA form, the CDR3 reads TGTGCCAGCAGCAAACGTGGGGCCTCCACAGATACGCAGTATTTT. This sequence encodes CASSKRGASTDTQYF.

The rearrangement joins TRBV29-1 to TRBJ1-2; D is possibly TRBD1 (5 bases). Germline loops: CDR1 SQVTM, CDR2 ANQGSEA. CDR3 length: 19 residues. V was cut by 3 bases and J by 4 bases, with 30 bases left in between. The CDR3 reads CSVDSNMKGFTGLGYGYTF. The CDR3 DNA reads TGCAGCGTTGACTCTAACATGAAAGGTTTTACGGGGCTAGGCTATGGCTACACCTTC.

The chain has TRBV29-1 and TRBJ2-3, with unresolved D. The CDR3 totals 11 residues. Germline values: CDR1 SQVTM, CDR2 ANQGSEA. V lost 7 bases, J lost 7 bases, and 12 bases lay in between. The CDR3 nucleotides are TGCAGCGCCATGACCAAGTATACGCAGTATTTT. Its translation: CSAMTKYTQYF.

The chain couples TRBV14 to TRBJ1-2, with unresolved D. Trimming shortened V by 6 bases and J by 3 bases, and 11 bases separated the two germline ends. The CDR3 runs 13 residues. The germline V gene encodes CDR1 SGHDN and CDR2 FVKESK. DNA for the CDR3: TGTGCCAGCAGTCGAAAGGGCGACTATGGCTACACCTTC. It codes for CASSRKGDYGYTF.

The chain uses TRBV9 and TRBJ2-2, with D unclear. Germline CDR1 SGDLS, CDR2 YYNGEE. This CDR3 has 17 residues. Trimming removed 0 bases from V and 0 bases from J, with 12 bases in between. The CDR3 DNA follows: TGTGCCAGCAGCGTAGAATCTACCAGCCCGAACACCGGGGAGCTGTTTTTT. Translating it yields CASSVESTSPNTGELFF.

This chain joins TRBV7-8 and TRBJ1-1; TRBD1 might be the D (5 bases). V lost 6 bases, J lost 1 base, and 15 bases lay in between. Germline lookup yields CDR1 SGHVS and CDR2 FQNEAQ. The length of the CDR3 is 15 residues. The CDR3 DNA reads TGTGCCAGCAGTCCCCTCCGGGACGCGAACACTGAAGCTTTCTTT. Amino acid sequence: CASSPLRDANTEAFF.

The chain links TRBV5-1 to TRBJ2-3, with D perhaps matching TRBD2 (6 bases). V shed 0 bases and J shed 6 bases, with 11 bases lying between them. Germline assignment: CDR1 SGHRS and CDR2 YFSETQ. This CDR3 has 14 residues. The CDR3 loop reads CASSLDGTRDTQYF. In DNA form, the CDR3 reads TGCGCCAGCAGCTTGGACGGGACTCGGGATACGCAGTATTTT.

The rearrangement uses TRBV28 and TRBJ2-2, with 9 positions matching TRBD1. The CDR3 has 15 residues. The germline gives CDR1 MDHEN, CDR2 SYDVKM. V lost 5 bases to trimming and J lost 6 bases; unmatched junction nucleotides: 7. In DNA form, the CDR3 reads TGTGCCAGCAGTGGGGACAGGGTTTTCTCCGGGGAGCTGTTTTTT. Its translation: CASSGDRVFSGELFF.